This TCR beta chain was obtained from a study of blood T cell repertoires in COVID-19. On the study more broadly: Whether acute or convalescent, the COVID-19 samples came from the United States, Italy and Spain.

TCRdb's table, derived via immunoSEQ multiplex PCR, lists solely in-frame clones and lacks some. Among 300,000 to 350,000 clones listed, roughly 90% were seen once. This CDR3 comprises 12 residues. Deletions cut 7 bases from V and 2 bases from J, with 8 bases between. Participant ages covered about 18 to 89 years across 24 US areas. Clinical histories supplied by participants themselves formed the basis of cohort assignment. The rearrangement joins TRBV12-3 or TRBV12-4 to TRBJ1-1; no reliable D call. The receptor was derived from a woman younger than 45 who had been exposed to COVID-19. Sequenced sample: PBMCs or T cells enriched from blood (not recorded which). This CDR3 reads CASTWSNTEAFF. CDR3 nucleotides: TGTGCCAGCACGTGGAGCAACACTGAAGCTTTCTTT.